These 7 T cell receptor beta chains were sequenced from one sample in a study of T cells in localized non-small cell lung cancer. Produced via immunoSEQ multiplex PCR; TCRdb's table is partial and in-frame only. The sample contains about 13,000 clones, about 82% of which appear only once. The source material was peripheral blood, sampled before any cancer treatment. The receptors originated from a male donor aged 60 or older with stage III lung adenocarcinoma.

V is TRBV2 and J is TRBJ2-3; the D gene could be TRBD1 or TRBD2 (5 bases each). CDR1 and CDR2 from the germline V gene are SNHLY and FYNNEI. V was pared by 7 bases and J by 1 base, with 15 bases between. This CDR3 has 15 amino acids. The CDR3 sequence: CASTNRDLRTDTQYF. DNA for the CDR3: TGTGCCAGCACCAACCGGGACCTTCGCACAGATACGCAGTATTTT.

CDR3 nucleotide sequence: TGTGCCAGCAGCTTGGCAGGGAGCTACGAGCAGTACTTC. Encoded protein: CASSLAGSYEQYF. V and J are TRBV7-9 and TRBJ2-7; TRBD1 or TRBD2 may be the D gene (5 bases each). This CDR3 comprises 13 residues. V shed 3 bases and J shed 3 bases, with 9 bases lying between them. Germline lookup yields CDR1 SEHNR and CDR2 FQNEAQ (reference sequence).

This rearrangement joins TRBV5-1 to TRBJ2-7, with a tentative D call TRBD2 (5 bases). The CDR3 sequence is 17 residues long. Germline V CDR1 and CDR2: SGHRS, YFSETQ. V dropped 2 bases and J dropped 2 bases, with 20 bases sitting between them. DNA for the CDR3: TGCGCCAGCAGCTTTTGGCCTAGAGGGCCGACCGCCTACGAGCAGTACTTC. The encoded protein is CASSFWPRGPTAYEQYF.

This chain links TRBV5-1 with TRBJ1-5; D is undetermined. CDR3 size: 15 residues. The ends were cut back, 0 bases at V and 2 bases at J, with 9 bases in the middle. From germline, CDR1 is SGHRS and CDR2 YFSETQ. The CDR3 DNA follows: TGCGCCAGCAGCTTGGGACCCGGGGGCAATCAGCCCCAGCATTTT. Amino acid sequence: CASSLGPGGNQPQHF. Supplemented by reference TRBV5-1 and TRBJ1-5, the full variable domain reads KAGVTQTPRYLIKTRGQQVTLSCSPISGHRSVSWYQQTPGQGLQFLFEYFSETQRNKGNFPGRFSGRQFSNSRSEMNVSTLELGDSALYLCASSLGPGGNQPQHFGDGTRLSIL.

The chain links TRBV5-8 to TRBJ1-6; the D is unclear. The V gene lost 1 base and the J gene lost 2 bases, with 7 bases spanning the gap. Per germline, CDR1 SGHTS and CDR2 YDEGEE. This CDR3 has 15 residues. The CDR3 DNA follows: TGTGCCAGCAGCTTGTACAGCACCTATAATTCACCCCTCCACTTT. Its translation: CASSLYSTYNSPLHF.

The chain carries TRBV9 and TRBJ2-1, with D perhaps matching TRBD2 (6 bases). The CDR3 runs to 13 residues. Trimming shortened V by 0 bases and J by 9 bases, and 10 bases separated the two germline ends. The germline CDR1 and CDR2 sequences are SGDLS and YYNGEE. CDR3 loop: CASSVVTGGEQFF. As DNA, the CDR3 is TGTGCCAGCAGCGTAGTGACCGGGGGTGAGCAGTTCTTC.

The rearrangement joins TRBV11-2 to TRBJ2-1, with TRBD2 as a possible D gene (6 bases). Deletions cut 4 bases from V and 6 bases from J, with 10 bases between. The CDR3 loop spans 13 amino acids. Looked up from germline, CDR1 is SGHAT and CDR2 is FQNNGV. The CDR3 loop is CASSSSSVNEQFF. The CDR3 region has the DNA TGTGCCAGCAGCTCCTCTAGCGTCAATGAGCAGTTCTTC.